This TCR beta chain comes out of a study of T cell responses to AZD1222 COVID-19 vaccine. Findings and caveats of the study: Dominant CD4 TCR responses targeted spike regions 160-218 and 743-854.

The method was immunoSEQ multiplex PCR; TCRdb's version includes in-frame clones alone and lacks a portion of them. The table has about 110,000 clones, roughly nine tenths seen once; the top ten hold 3% to 3.5%. Concerning this clone itself: The antigen remains undetermined.

Germline CDR1 SGHNT, CDR2 YYREEE (reference sequence). The CDR3 runs to 15 residues. V lost 0 bases and J lost 8; bases outside the gene matches: 8. The sequenced sample was peripheral blood, obtained on day 0 of MenACWY control vaccination. This TCR was recovered from an adult in good health. The chain joins TRBV5-4 to TRBJ2-1; 7 bases fit TRBD1. The CDR3 protein is CASSLASSGGDEQFF. As DNA, the CDR3 is TGTGCCAGCAGCTTGGCTTCCTCAGGGGGTGATGAGCAGTTCTTC.